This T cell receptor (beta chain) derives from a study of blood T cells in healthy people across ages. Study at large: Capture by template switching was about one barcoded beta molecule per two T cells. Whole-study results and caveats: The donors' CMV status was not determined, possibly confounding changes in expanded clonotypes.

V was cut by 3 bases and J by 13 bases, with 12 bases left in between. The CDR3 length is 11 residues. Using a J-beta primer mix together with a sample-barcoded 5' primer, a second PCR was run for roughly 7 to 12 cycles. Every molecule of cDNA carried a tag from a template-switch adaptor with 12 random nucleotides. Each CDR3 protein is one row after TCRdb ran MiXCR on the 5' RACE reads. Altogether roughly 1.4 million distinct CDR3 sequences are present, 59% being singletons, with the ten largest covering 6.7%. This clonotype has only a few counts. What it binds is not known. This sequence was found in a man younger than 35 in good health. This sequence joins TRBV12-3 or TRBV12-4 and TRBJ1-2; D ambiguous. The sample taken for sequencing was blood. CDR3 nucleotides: TGTGCCAGCAGTTTGAAAGGGAGTGGCACCTTC. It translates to CASSLKGSGTF.